A single T cell receptor beta chain is shown here with its context. Its antigen is still unknown. Trimming cost V 0 bases and J 2 bases, with 17 bases left between them. The CDR3 covers 17 residues. Germline CDR1 is SGHVS and CDR2 is FNYEAQ. As to treatment: oral pan-JAK inhibitor, 5-10 mg twice daily. The record originates from a study of CD8+ T cells in alopecia areata. Study in general: Treated patients were scored for severity by percent of scalp affected. Study observations and caveats: Persistence in scalp and blood during tofacitinib was observed for many expanded lesional clones.

After isolation, RNA underwent reverse transcription to generate cDNA as the sequencing template. The data were produced by immunoSEQ multiplex PCR, yet TCRdb's version contains in-frame clones alone and is incomplete. The sample lists more than 110,000 clones; around 82% were seen once. This specimen was CD8+ T cells sorted from blood, taken at week 4, from a patient treated with tofacitinib. The chain recombines TRBV7-6 with TRBJ2-7; D is unresolved. This receptor was taken from a human donor with alopecia areata. CDR3 DNA: TGTGCCAGCAGCTTAGCTTCTAGGGCAGGAGTTACCTACGAGCAGTACTTC. The encoded protein is CASSLASRAGVTYEQYF.